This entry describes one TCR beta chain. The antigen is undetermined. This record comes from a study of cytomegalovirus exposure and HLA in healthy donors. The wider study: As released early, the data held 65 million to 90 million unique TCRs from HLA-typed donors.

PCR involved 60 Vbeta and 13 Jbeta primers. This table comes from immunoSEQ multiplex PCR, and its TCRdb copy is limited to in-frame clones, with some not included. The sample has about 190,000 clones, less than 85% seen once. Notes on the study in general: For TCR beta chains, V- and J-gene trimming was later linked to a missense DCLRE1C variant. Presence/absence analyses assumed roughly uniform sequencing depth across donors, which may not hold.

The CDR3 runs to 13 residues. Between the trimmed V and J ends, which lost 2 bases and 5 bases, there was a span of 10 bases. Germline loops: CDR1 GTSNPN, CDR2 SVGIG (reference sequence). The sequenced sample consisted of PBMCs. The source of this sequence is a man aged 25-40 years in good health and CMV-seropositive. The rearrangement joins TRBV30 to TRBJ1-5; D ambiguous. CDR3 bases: TGTGCCTGGAGTATTGGCAGTGATCAGCCCCAGCATTTT. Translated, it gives CAWSIGSDQPQHF.